One sample yielded the 28 T cell receptor beta chains listed below, sequenced in a study of control samples from healthy donors and cancer patients. TCRdb's copy holds only in-frame clones and misses some; the assay was immunoSEQ multiplex PCR. Here the sample spans around 100,000 clones, more than 85% being singletons. Sequenced sample: PBMCs. These receptors all stem from a man aged 60-69 years with lung cancer.

The chain employs TRBV7-3 and TRBJ1-2; the match to TRBD1 covers 10 bases. Trimming took 0 bases from V and 6 from J; bases not matched to a gene: 16. The CDR3 is made up of 19 amino acids. Germline CDR1 is SGHTA and CDR2 is FQGTGA. In DNA form, the CDR3 reads TGTGCCAGCAGCTTAACAGGGGCCGGGACAGGGGCGCCCCCGGATGGCTACACCTTC. Translated, it gives CASSLTGAGTGAPPDGYTF.

About this clone itself: Other DNA sequences from this sample encode an identical CDR3 as well. J is TRBJ2-7 and V is TRBV30; a possible D gene is TRBD2 (6 bases). Per the germline V gene, CDR1 is GTSNPN and CDR2 is SVGIG (reference sequence). This CDR3 is built from 14 residues. V was clipped by 3 bases and J by 2 bases, with 14 bases between them. The CDR3 sequence is CAWRRDQPPYEQYV. CDR3 coding DNA: TGTGCCTGGAGGCGGGACCAACCACCCTACGAGCAGTACGTC.

The sample holds one count of this clone. The chain links TRBV7-3 to TRBJ2-2; TRBD1 agrees at 7 bases. The CDR3 covers 16 residues. The V and J ends lost 5 bases and 2 bases, in that order; junction bases with no gene match: 8. Germline V gives CDR1 SGHTA, CDR2 FQGTGA. The CDR3: CASSLQGPLNTGELFF. The CDR3 nucleotides read TGTGCCAGCAGCCTACAGGGGCCCCTTAACACCGGGGAGCTGTTTTTT. The variable domain in full, completed from reference TRBV7-3 and TRBJ2-2, reads GAGVSQTPSNKVTEKGKYVELRCDPISGHTALYWYRQSLGQGPEFLIYFQGTGAADDSGLPNDRFFAVRPEGSVSTLKIQRTERGDSAVYLCASSLQGPLNTGELFFGEGSRLTVL.

V usage is TRBV5-1 and J usage is TRBJ2-7; a possible D gene is TRBD1 (6 bases). Germline assignment: CDR1 SGHRS and CDR2 YFSETQ. V shed 4 bases and J shed 3 bases, with 14 bases lying between them. The CDR3 length is 14 residues. The CDR3 region has the DNA TGCGCCAGCAGCCCAGACGGACAGAACTACGAGCAGTACGTC. It encodes CASSPDGQNYEQYV.

This chain links TRBV11-2 with TRBJ1-2, with D perhaps TRBD1 (5 bases). Trimming took 0 bases from V and 6 from J, leaving 5 bases between them. The CDR3 has 12 residues. The germline CDR1 and CDR2 sequences are SGHAT and FQNNGV. The CDR3 protein is CASSLDRDGYTF. The DNA for the CDR3 is TGTGCCAGCAGCTTAGACAGGGATGGCTACACCTTC.

This sequence joins TRBV2 and TRBJ2-4; TRBD1 is a possible D gene (5 bases). Germline-derived CDR1 and CDR2 are SNHLY and FYNNEI. The CDR3 runs to 13 residues. V was pared by 7 bases and J by 0 bases, with 7 bases between. This CDR3 is CASIGAAKNIQYF. In nucleotides, the CDR3 is TGTGCCAGCATAGGGGCAGCCAAAAACATTCAGTACTTC. Based on the CDR3 plus reference TRBV2 and TRBJ2-4, the full variable domain is EPEVTQTPSHQVTQMGQEVILRCVPISNHLYFYWYRQILGQKVEFLVSFYNNEISEKSEIFDDQFSVERPDGSNFTLKIRSTKLEDSAMYFCASIGAAKNIQYFGAGTRLSVL.

This clone was recorded at least ten times. The chain uses TRBV7-6 and TRBJ1-5; D remains ambiguous. This CDR3 region has 13 residues. Trimming stripped 1 base from V and 5 bases from J, with 6 bases between. Germline CDR1 and CDR2: SGHVS and FNYEAQ. CDR3 sequence (DNA): TGTGCCAGCAGCTTAGAACAGTATCAGCCCCAGCATTTT. This encodes CASSLEQYQPQHF.

The rearrangement joins TRBV6-5 to TRBJ1-4; perhaps TRBD1 as D (5 bases). Trimming shortened V by 6 bases and J by 8 bases, and 16 bases separated the two germline ends. CDR1 is MNHEY, CDR2 SVGAGI, per germline. The CDR3 is made up of 14 amino acids. The DNA for the CDR3 is TGTGCCAGCAGAAAATTCGGGGGTGGAGAAAAACTGTTTTTT. This codes for CASRKFGGGEKLFF.

V usage is TRBV2 and J usage is TRBJ1-6; D unresolved. The CDR3 sequence is 13 residues long. Per the germline V gene, CDR1 is SNHLY and CDR2 is FYNNEI. Trimming left V 4 bases short and J 6 bases short, with 7 bases between. DNA of the CDR3: TGTGCCAGCAGTGTAGCTGTTAATTCACCCCTCCACTTT. Translating gives CASSVAVNSPLHF.

The gene calls are TRBV10-2 and TRBJ1-5; D is ambiguous. Deletions cut 7 bases from V and 0 bases from J, with 4 bases between. This CDR3 is 12 amino acids long. The germline V gene has CDR1 WSHSY and CDR2 SAAADI. The CDR3 spells CASIPSNQPQHF. CDR3 coding DNA: TGCGCCAGCATCCCTAGCAATCAGCCCCAGCATTTT.

The rearrangement links TRBV3-1 (or the pseudogene TRBV3-2) to TRBJ1-2; 10 positions agree with TRBD1. The CDR3 spans 14 residues. The J segment lost 6 bases and the V segment lost 8 bases, leaving 9 bases of the junction unmatched. From germline, CDR1 is LGHDT and CDR2 YNNKEL (reference sequence). The CDR3 DNA is TGTGCCAGCGGACGGACAGGGGGATGGGATGGCTACACCTTC. This codes for CASGRTGGWDGYTF.

The J gene is TRBJ1-2, the V gene TRBV4-1; weak D call: TRBD1 (5 bases). Looked up from germline, CDR1 is MGHRA and CDR2 is YSYEKL. This CDR3 comprises 16 residues. The V end lost 3 bases, the J end lost 4 bases, and 18 bases lay between the germline ends. The CDR3 is CASSHTTSTDFYGYTF. CDR3 nucleotides: TGCGCCAGCAGCCATACGACCTCGACAGATTTCTATGGCTACACCTTC.

The chain couples TRBV9 to TRBJ2-7; no definite D call. V dropped 0 bases and J dropped 4 bases, with 11 bases sitting between them. The germline V gene encodes CDR1 SGDLS and CDR2 YYNGEE. This CDR3 region has 14 residues. The CDR3 DNA sequence: TGTGCCAGCAGCGTAGCCACGGACGGATACGAGCAGTACTTC. Its translation is CASSVATDGYEQYF.

The chain combines TRBV7-9 with TRBJ2-3; TRBD2 is a possible D gene (5 bases). The germline gives CDR1 SEHNR, CDR2 FQNEAQ (reference sequence). Trimming shortened V by 3 bases and J by 2 bases, and 6 bases separated the two germline ends. The CDR3 length is 13 residues. DNA of the CDR3: TGTGCCAGCAGCTTCCGGGACACAGATACGCAGTATTTT. This encodes CASSFRDTDTQYF.

The chain joins TRBV4-1 to TRBJ2-1; 8 bases agree with TRBD1. Germline-derived CDR1 and CDR2 are MGHRA and YSYEKL. Trimming took 3 bases from V and 6 from J; bases not matched to a gene: 7. CDR3 size: 15 residues. The CDR3 bases are TGCGCCAGCAGCCAGGTCAGGACAGGGACCAATGAGCAGTTCTTC. Translating gives CASSQVRTGTNEQFF.

The chain links TRBV24-1 to TRBJ2-3; 10 positions match TRBD1. The CDR3 spans 16 residues. The trim removed 2 bases at V and 2 bases at J, leaving 3 bases unmatched. Per germline, CDR1 KGHDR and CDR2 SFDVKD. CDR3 nucleotides: TGTGCCACCAGTGATTCGGGACAGGGGCTCACAGATACGCAGTATTTT. Translation: CATSDSGQGLTDTQYF.

This chain joins TRBV5-1 and TRBJ2-7; 11 positions agree with TRBD2. CDR1 is SGHRS and CDR2 is YFSETQ in the germline V gene. J lost 5 bases, V lost 4 bases, and 8 bases had no gene match. CDR3 size: 15 residues. The DNA for the CDR3 is TGCGCCAGCAGCCCATCTAGCGGGGGGCCCAACGAGCAGTACGTC. This translates into CASSPSSGGPNEQYV.

The V and J genes are TRBV19 and TRBJ2-1, with 12 bases aligning to TRBD2. Germline CDR1 LNHDA, CDR2 SQIVND (reference sequence). Trimming removed 9 bases from V and 4 bases from J; junction bases left unmatched: 10. This CDR3 region has 16 residues. CDR3 amino acids: CARLAGGIKKYNEQFF. The DNA of the CDR3 is TGTGCCAGACTAGCGGGGGGCATAAAAAAATACAATGAGCAGTTCTTC.

The chain combines TRBV13 with TRBJ1-4, with D uncertain. Germline assignment: CDR1 PRHDT and CDR2 FYEKMQ (reference sequence). CDR3 length equals 14 residues. V lost 4 bases and J lost 4, with 10 bases in between. The CDR3 sequence: CASSYGRYNEKLFF. CDR3 coding DNA: TGTGCCAGCAGCTACGGACGGTATAATGAAAAACTGTTTTTT.

This clone was observed many times. The chain joins TRBV3-1 (or the pseudogene TRBV3-2) to TRBJ2-7; D unclear. The CDR3 has 14 residues. In germline, CDR1 is LGHDT, CDR2 YNNKEL (reference sequence). Deletions cut 0 bases from V and 5 bases from J, with 11 bases between. The DNA for the CDR3 is TGTGCCAGCAGCCAAGACCCGAACTTTAACGAGCAGTACGTC. Translation: CASSQDPNFNEQYV.

Comment on this clone: Other DNA sequences in the same sample also yield this CDR3. The chain recombines TRBV5-1 with TRBJ1-2, with 7 bases aligning to TRBD1. The CDR3 has 13 amino acids. Germline CDR1 is SGHRS and CDR2 is YFSETQ. After removal of 0 bases from V and 6 bases from J, the junction contained 2 bases not matched to a gene. The CDR3 protein is CASSLGQGDGYTF. As DNA, the CDR3 is TGCGCCAGCAGCTTGGGACAGGGAGATGGCTACACCTTC.

The chain uses TRBV5-1 and TRBJ1-3, with D maybe TRBD1 (5 bases). CDR1 and CDR2 (germline): SGHRS, YFSETQ. Trimming stripped 6 bases from V and 1 base from J, with 11 bases between. The CDR3 has 14 amino acids. Here the CDR3 DNA reads TGCGCCAGCACCCCGGGGGGTTCTGGAAACACCATATATTTT. The encoded protein is CASTPGGSGNTIYF.

V usage is TRBV6-5 and J usage is TRBJ2-3; the match to TRBD1 covers 8 bases. This CDR3 spans 15 amino acids. Per germline, CDR1 MNHEY and CDR2 SVGAGI. With V trimmed by 6 bases and J by 1 base, 6 bases remained unmatched. DNA for the CDR3: TGTGCCAGCAGCCAGGACAGGGCGCGCACAGATACGCAGTATTTT. It encodes CASSQDRARTDTQYF.

The chain couples TRBV29-1 to TRBJ1-2, with unresolved D. Trimming left V 5 bases short and J 2 bases short, with 9 bases between. Germline V gene data show CDR1 as SQVTM and CDR2 as ANQGSEA. This CDR3 is 12 amino acids long. The CDR3 DNA follows: TGCAGCGTTTACGACGAAAACTATGGCTACACCTTC. This translates into CSVYDENYGYTF.

This chain joins TRBV12-5 and TRBJ1-4, with 11 bases aligning to TRBD1. The CDR3 sequence is 12 residues long. The V and J ends lost 6 bases and 13 bases, in that order; junction bases with no gene match: 4. The germline CDR1 and CDR2 sequences are LGHNT and FRNRAP. CDR3: CASGPGTGGLFF. As DNA, the CDR3 is TGTGCTAGTGGGCCCGGGACAGGGGGACTGTTTTTT. Full variable domain (missing parts from reference TRBV12-5 and TRBJ1-4): DARVTQTPRHKVTEMGQEVTMRCQPILGHNTVFWYRQTMMQGLELLAYFRNRAPLDDSGMPKDRFSAEMPDATLATLKIQPSEPRDSAVYFCASGPGTGGLFFGSGTQLSVL.

Worth noting for this clone: A read error may produce the germline difference seen at one junction end. Other DNA variants within this sample encode the same CDR3. This sequence joins TRBV7-2 and TRBJ1-2; D is uncertain. CDR1 SGHTA and CDR2 FQGNSA come from the germline V gene. The CDR3 is 14 amino acids. The CDR3 DNA follows: TGCGCCAGCAGCCCGCGGAGGATAGACTATGGCTACACCTTC. Its protein product is CASSPRRIDYGYTF.

The V and J genes are TRBV12-3 or TRBV12-4 and TRBJ2-7; D not resolved. V was cut by 2 bases and J by 5 bases, with 10 bases left in between. The CDR3 is 13 residues long. Here the CDR3 DNA reads TGTGCCAGCAGTTTATATCTCTATGACGAGCAGTACTTC. It is translated as CASSLYLYDEQYF.

The chain employs TRBV30 and TRBJ1-1; a possible D gene is TRBD1 (6 bases). Trimming left V 2 bases short and J 9 bases short, with 10 bases between. From germline, CDR1 is GTSNPN and CDR2 SVGIG (reference sequence). The CDR3 spans 11 residues. The CDR3 region has the DNA TGTGCCTGGAGTCACAGGGCCAAAGCTTTCTTT. Amino acid sequence: CAWSHRAKAFF.